Detailed here is one T cell receptor beta chain. Seattle patient enrollment occurred during active infection, with longitudinal follow-up thereafter. The record originates from a study of blood T cell repertoires in COVID-19. About the study: The United States, Italy and Spain were the sources of the acute and convalescent COVID-19 samples.

Here immunoSEQ multiplex PCR was the method, and the copy in TCRdb shows in-frame clones only, minus some. This table has roughly 160,000 clones, around nine tenths appearing once. Trimming at V came to 5 bases and at J to 7 bases, leaving 8 bases not matched to a gene. The CDR3 runs to 13 residues. Per the germline V gene, CDR1 is SGHDT and CDR2 is YYEEEE. The receptor was isolated from a man in his sixties with COVID-19, enrolled during active disease. Material: peripheral blood. The V gene is TRBV5-6, the J gene TRBJ2-7; 8 nucleotides line up with TRBD2. This chain's CDR3 is CASSPAGGREQYF. The DNA of the CDR3 is TGTGCCAGCAGTCCGGCGGGGGGTCGGGAGCAGTACTTC.